This T cell receptor beta chain emerged from a study of T cell repertoires in cytomegalovirus infection. Study summary: Public signatures in TCR beta pointed to CMV infection and matching HLA type.

The CDR3 totals 14 residues. Germline assignment: CDR1 SGHKS and CDR2 YYEKEE (reference sequence). TCRdb re-derived calls from the reads in MiXCR, one entry per CDR3 protein. This table has fewer than 550,000 distinct CDR3 sequences, roughly 10% appearing once. Remarks on this clonotype: Its antigen is unknown. This clone may be a read error of a much larger clone one base away.

The study's findings and limits: Cumulative public TCR beta family frequency identified CMV carriers with the relevant HLA. Across the ex vivo response, the dominant clonotypes were HLA-C-restricted CMV-specific TCR beta clonotypes.

The chain uses TRBV5-5 and TRBJ2-3, with 7 bases aligning to TRBD1. The sequenced material came from PBMCs. The TCR sequence derives from a human donor in good health (CMV status not recorded). Some clones in this sample may be carry-over from other donors' samples. CDR3 region: CASSLAPGQERDHF. The CDR3 region has the DNA TGTGCCAGCAGCTTGGCCCCCGGACAGGAACGAGATCATTTT.